This paragraph reports one T cell receptor beta chain. These data are taken from a study of blood T cell repertoires in COVID-19. Study-level background: Spain, Italy and the United States supplied samples that represented acute and convalescent COVID-19. From T cells, B-cell-depleted T cells, or PBMCs came the material, which was cDNA or gDNA.

Methods used by the authors: Estimated nucleated cell counts came from reference gene primer amplification. Clones were sequenced by immunoSEQ multiplex PCR, and TCRdb holds only the in-frame ones, with some missing. The V and J calls and clone size come from that table; D and trimming were worked out from the DNA. The sample has about 250,000 clones; about four fifths are singletons. This CDR3 has 13 residues. Germline CDR1 is LGHDT and CDR2 is YNNKEL (reference sequence). V shed 4 bases, J shed 7 bases, and the junction held 1 base outside the gene matches. The chain links TRBV3-1 (or the pseudogene TRBV3-2) to TRBJ2-7, with 13 bases lining up with TRBD2. This clonotype originated in an elderly man with acute or convalescent COVID-19. Material: peripheral blood. The chain's CDR3 is CASSPGLAGEQYF. In nucleotides, the CDR3 is TGTGCCAGCAGCCCGGGACTAGCGGGAGAGCAGTACTTC.